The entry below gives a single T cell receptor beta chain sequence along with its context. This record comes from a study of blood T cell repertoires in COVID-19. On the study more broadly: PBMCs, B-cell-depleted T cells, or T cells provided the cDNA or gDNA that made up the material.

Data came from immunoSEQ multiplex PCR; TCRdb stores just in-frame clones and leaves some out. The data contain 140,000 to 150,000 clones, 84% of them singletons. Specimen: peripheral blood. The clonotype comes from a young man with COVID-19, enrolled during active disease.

The CDR3: CAISGTGSPSYEQYF. The DNA for the CDR3 is TGTGCCATCAGTGGAACAGGGAGCCCCTCCTACGAGCAGTACTTC. This chain links TRBV10-3 with TRBJ2-7; D might be TRBD1 (6 bases). Germline V CDR1 and CDR2: ENHRY, SYGVKD. The CDR3 extends over 15 amino acids. Trimming took 4 bases from V and 0 from J, leaving 13 bases between them.